This T cell receptor (beta chain) was found in a study of T-cell reconstitution after alpha-beta-depleted transplantation in children. General study points: T-cell counts and diversity at one year post-transplant came mainly from newly produced T cells. Recipient T cells and thymic progenitors that survived were the source of the high TCRbeta diversity seen at day 60 in some patients. Several hundred graft clones that had expanded were reportedly the source of alpha-beta T cells about two months after transplant.

Germline V CDR1 and CDR2: SNHLY, FYNNEI. J lost 10 bases, V lost 6 bases, and 7 bases had no gene match. The CDR3 is made up of 14 amino acids. During its preparation, the TCRbeta library received unique molecular identifiers. Using its own MiXCR run on the PCR reads, TCRdb lists one record per CDR3 protein. Among around 960,000 distinct CDR3 sequences listed, about 29% were seen once. Note on this clonotype: Its antigen is unknown.

This chain joins TRBV2 and TRBJ1-6, with 9 bases that match TRBD1. This TCR was recovered from a boy under two years old who had a stem cell transplant for SCID, so the T cells may come from the graft donor. Material: PBMCs, mostly from graft donor cells, obtained 360 days after TCRalphabeta/CD19-depleted stem cell transplant. This CDR3 reads CASRGGQGYSPLHF. The CDR3 DNA is TGTGCCAGCAGGGGCGGACAGGGGTACTCACCCCTCCACTTT.